This T cell receptor (beta chain) was sequenced during a study of patients and donors after allogeneic stem cell transplantation. TCRdb re-called the RT-PCR reads with MiXCR, one entry per CDR3 protein. Among 410,000 or so distinct CDR3 sequences, roughly 16% were seen once, and the ten largest hold around 6.8%. Looked up from germline, CDR1 is DFQATT and CDR2 is SNEGSKA (reference sequence). This CDR3 spans 14 amino acids. Trimming cost V 0 bases and J 7 bases, with 15 bases left between them. The rearrangement uses TRBV20-1 and TRBJ1-2, with D possibly matching TRBD1 (5 bases). The sequenced sample was blood, either unsorted or a sorted T cell fraction (not recorded which). The origin of this receptor is a human donor who was either an allogeneic HSCT recipient or a stem cell or donor lymphocyte infusion donor (not recorded which). It is not recorded whose cells these are; they may come from a transplant donor. The CDR3 sequence: CSAREVTLGGGYTF. The CDR3 DNA is TGCAGTGCTAGAGAGGTGACCCTTGGGGGTGGCTACACCTTC.